The 30 T cell receptor beta chains in this list originate from one sample, sequenced in a study of cytomegalovirus exposure and HLA in healthy donors (TCRdb year 2017). Receptor libraries were prepared by the immunoSEQ multiplex PCR assay. A mixture of 60 forward primers for TCR Vbeta segments and 13 reverse primers for TCR Jbeta segments was used in the multiplex PCR. This is the immuneACCESS table as TCRdb keeps it, with only in-frame sequences that have V and J called. A part of the clones is gone; compared with another copy, unresolved V genes explain less than half, and the rest is unexplained. The sample table records approximately 100,000 clones; roughly 71% of these occur just once. The ten most abundant clones make up 11% of the sample. The material sequenced was PBMCs. The receptors shown here come from a man aged 40-49 years in good health and CMV-seropositive.

The chain couples TRBV7-2 to TRBJ1-2; D remains unclear. The V end lost 5 bases, the J end lost 6 bases, and 4 bases lay between the germline ends. Germline V lookup: CDR1 SGHTA, CDR2 FQGNSA. The CDR3 runs 10 residues. Written as DNA, the CDR3 is TGTGCCAGCAGCCCCAATGGCTACACCTTC. The encoded protein is CASSPNGYTF.

This clone was picked up a small number of times. The chain combines TRBV29-1 with TRBJ1-2, with 10 bases matching TRBD1. CDR1 is SQVTM, CDR2 ANQGSEA, per germline. J lost 8 bases, V lost 6 bases, and 6 bases had no gene match. CDR3 size: 12 residues. CDR3 region: CSVRQGAGGYTF. The CDR3 DNA follows: TGCAGCGTCCGACAGGGGGCTGGCGGCTACACCTTC. Full variable domain (rest looked up from reference TRBV29-1 and TRBJ1-2): SAVISQKPSRDICQRGTSLTIQCQVDSQVTMMFWYRQQPGQSLTLIATANQGSEATYESGFVIDKFPISRPNLTFSTLTVSNMSPEDSSIYLCSVRQGAGGYTFGSGTRLTVV.

The rearrangement links TRBV7-2 to TRBJ2-7; 7 bases line up with TRBD1. Germline trimming cut 5 bases from V and 2 bases from J; bases unmatched to any gene: 6. CDR1 SGHTA and CDR2 FQGNSA come from the germline V gene. The CDR3 has 14 residues. For the CDR3, the DNA is TGTGCCAGCAGCAAGACCGGGACAGCCTACGAGCAGTACTTC. It is translated as CASSKTGTAYEQYF. Drawing the rest from reference TRBV7-2 and TRBJ2-7, the complete variable domain is GAGVSQSPSNKVTEKGKDVELRCDPISGHTALYWYRQSLGQGLEFLIYFQGNSAPDKSGLPSDRFSAERTGGSVSTLTIQRTQQEDSAVYLCASSKTGTAYEQYFGPGTRLTVT.

This sequence joins TRBV28 and TRBJ1-1; 9 nucleotides align to TRBD1. Germline V gives CDR1 MDHEN, CDR2 SYDVKM. This CDR3 is built from 15 residues. V dropped 6 bases and J dropped 5; count of bases not matched to a gene: 10. The CDR3 loop is CASSSVGTGSTEAFF. The CDR3 DNA follows: TGTGCCAGCAGCTCCGTAGGGACAGGGAGTACTGAAGCTTTCTTT.

In DNA, the CDR3 is TGCGCCAGCAGCTTGGCCCCGGGTCAGAAAACCTACGAGCAGTACTTC. Protein sequence: CASSLAPGQKTYEQYF. The V gene is TRBV5-1, the J gene TRBJ2-7; no reliable D call. The germline V gene encodes CDR1 SGHRS and CDR2 YFSETQ. Trimming shortened V by 0 bases and J by 2 bases, and 15 bases separated the two germline ends. The CDR3 sequence is 16 residues long.

With regard to this clone: Within the sample, other DNA sequences also encode this same CDR3. The chain joins TRBV20-1 to TRBJ2-5; D is ambiguous. Germline-derived CDR1 and CDR2 are DFQATT and SNEGSKA (reference sequence). There are 11 residues in the CDR3. V was pared by 1 base and J by 2 bases, with 2 bases between. The CDR3 loop reads CSARVQETQYF. For the CDR3, the DNA is TGCAGTGCTAGAGTACAAGAGACCCAGTACTTC.

The chain is built from TRBV7-9 and TRBJ2-7, with D perhaps matching TRBD2 (5 bases). The germline V gene has CDR1 SEHNR and CDR2 FQNEAQ (reference sequence). The CDR3 loop spans 13 amino acids. V dropped 1 base and J dropped 4 bases, with 8 bases sitting between them. The CDR3 DNA reads as TGTGCCAGCAGCTTAGTTGAGGGTTACGAGCAGTACGTC. This encodes CASSLVEGYEQYV.

The chain recombines TRBV28 with TRBJ1-4, with 8 bases identical to TRBD1. From germline, CDR1 is MDHEN and CDR2 SYDVKM. V shed 5 bases, J shed 5 bases, and the junction held 7 bases outside the gene matches. The CDR3 contains 15 residues. This CDR3 reads CASSLDGTGNEKLFF. The CDR3 coding sequence is TGTGCCAGCAGTCTAGACGGGACAGGAAATGAAAAACTGTTTTTT.

The V and J genes are TRBV27 and TRBJ2-7; tentatively, D is TRBD1 (5 bases). CDR3 length: 13 amino acids. Per germline, CDR1 MNHEY and CDR2 SMNVEV (reference sequence). V shed 6 bases and J shed 12 bases, with 21 bases lying between them. The CDR3 DNA follows: TGTGCCAGCAGGTATTACAGGCCTCAGGAGACGTACTTC. It specifies CASRYYRPQETYF.

The genes are TRBV6-6 and TRBJ1-1, with 7 bases that match TRBD1. Germline CDR1 is MNHNY and CDR2 is SVGAGI (reference sequence). The CDR3 is 15 residues long. The trim removed 4 bases at V and 7 bases at J, leaving 12 bases unmatched. The chain's CDR3 is CASSSSGQEDSEAFF. For the CDR3, the DNA is TGTGCCAGCAGTTCCTCCGGACAGGAGGATAGTGAAGCTTTCTTT.

The gene calls are TRBV10-3 and TRBJ1-1, with D possibly TRBD1 on 6 matching bases. The germline V and J ends were trimmed by 7 bases and 1 base, with 22 bases remaining between them. Germline V gene lookup returns CDR1 ENHRY and CDR2 SYGVKD. The CDR3 has 17 amino acids. CDR3 loop: CAITQGLQGRGNTEAFF. As DNA, the CDR3 is TGTGCCATCACACAGGGCCTGCAGGGAAGGGGGAACACTGAAGCTTTCTTT.

V and J are TRBV30 and TRBJ2-1, with D possibly being TRBD2 (5 bases). CDR1 and CDR2 from the germline V gene are GTSNPN and SVGIG (reference sequence). There are 13 residues in the CDR3. Deletions cut 2 bases from V and 5 bases from J, with 10 bases between. DNA for the CDR3: TGTGCCTGGAGTCTTGGGAGCAACAATGAGCAGTTCTTC. Its translation: CAWSLGSNNEQFF.

The chain employs TRBV27 and TRBJ2-4, with 9 positions matching TRBD1. Germline loops: CDR1 MNHEY, CDR2 SMNVEV (reference sequence). The CDR3 extends over 13 amino acids. The V segment lost 6 bases and the J segment 9 bases; nucleotides outside the gene matches: 6. The CDR3 nucleotides are TGTGCCAGCAGAACGACAGGGGGAAGCATTCAGTACTTC. Its translation: CASRTTGGSIQYF.

This chain uses TRBV2 with TRBJ1-4; no firm D call. Germline V CDR1 and CDR2: SNHLY, FYNNEI. Trimming left V 7 bases short and J 0 bases short, with 18 bases between. The CDR3 runs to 17 residues. CDR3 region: CASTIDGDHATNEKLFF. DNA for the CDR3: TGTGCCAGCACTATAGACGGGGATCATGCAACTAATGAAAAACTGTTTTTT.

The count of this clone is one. CDR3 sequence: CASSALSETQYF. The CDR3 nucleotides are TGTGCCAGCAGTGCCCTCTCCGAGACCCAGTACTTC. The chain carries TRBV6-1 and TRBJ2-5; D gene unclear. Deletions cut 4 bases from V and 5 bases from J, with 8 bases between. Germline CDR1 reads MNHNS; CDR2 reads SASEGT. The CDR3 extends over 12 amino acids.

CDR3 sequence (DNA): TGTGCCAGTAGTGGACAGGGCAATGAGCAGTTCTTC. Amino acid sequence: CASSGQGNEQFF. The gene calls are TRBV19 and TRBJ2-1; 8 positions agree with TRBD1. Per germline, CDR1 LNHDA and CDR2 SQIVND (reference sequence). This CDR3 region has 12 residues. J gave up 6 bases and V 5 bases, and 0 bases lay outside the gene matches. Using reference TRBV19 and TRBJ2-1 for the parts outside the CDR3, the full variable domain is DGGITQSPKYLFRKEGQNVTLSCEQNLNHDAMYWYRQDPGQGLRLIYYSQIVNDFQKGDIAEGYSVSREKKESFPLTVTSAQKNPTAFYLCASSGQGNEQFFGPGTRLTVL.

This clone came up a few times. V usage is TRBV4-2 and J usage is TRBJ2-3; TRBD2 agrees at 13 bases. V lost 4 bases and J lost 3; bases outside the gene matches: 4. The germline V gene encodes CDR1 LGHNA and CDR2 YNFKEQ. The CDR3 extends over 16 amino acids. DNA of the CDR3: TGTGCCAGCAGCCCAACTAGCGGGAGGGCGACAGATACGCAGTATTTT. Its translation is CASSPTSGRATDTQYF.

The V and J genes are TRBV7-8 and TRBJ2-7; D perhaps matches TRBD1 (6 bases). This CDR3 is 16 amino acids long. V was cut by 5 bases and J by 3 bases, with 20 bases left in between. CDR1 and CDR2 (germline): SGHVS, FQNEAQ. CDR3 DNA: TGTGCCAGCAGCCCCGGGCTTGACGGGACAATCTACGAGCAGTACGTC. It encodes CASSPGLDGTIYEQYV.

The chain employs TRBV28 and TRBJ1-2; 8 nucleotides match TRBD1. The length of the CDR3 is 14 residues. V was pared by 6 bases and J by 6 bases, with 9 bases of the junction left unmatched. Per germline, CDR1 MDHEN and CDR2 SYDVKM. The CDR3 here is CASSLWTGWNGYTF. Here the CDR3 DNA reads TGTGCCAGCAGCCTCTGGACAGGGTGGAATGGCTACACCTTC.

The gene calls are TRBV5-1 and TRBJ1-2; the D is unclear. CDR1 and CDR2 from the germline V gene are SGHRS and YFSETQ. The V end lost 0 bases, the J end lost 7 bases, and 16 bases lay between the germline ends. This CDR3 region has 15 residues. As DNA, the CDR3 is TGCGCCAGCAGCTTGGATGTGACACCCTTGGGTGGCTACACCTTC. This encodes CASSLDVTPLGGYTF.

V gene TRBV19 combines with J gene TRBJ1-1; TRBD1 might be the D (5 bases). The CDR3 extends over 14 amino acids. Trimming removed 6 bases from V and 8 bases from J, with 19 bases in between. Germline V gene lookup returns CDR1 LNHDA and CDR2 SQIVND (reference sequence). CDR3 bases: TGTGCCAGTAGCCCTGTCGGGGGGAGCCCCGAAGCTTTCTTT. Translation gives CASSPVGGSPEAFF. Drawing the rest from reference TRBV19 and TRBJ1-1, the complete variable domain is DGGITQSPKYLFRKEGQNVTLSCEQNLNHDAMYWYRQDPGQGLRLIYYSQIVNDFQKGDIAEGYSVSREKKESFPLTVTSAQKNPTAFYLCASSPVGGSPEAFFGQGTRLTVV.

The gene calls are TRBV13 and TRBJ2-7; no definite D call. CDR1 and CDR2 from the germline V gene are PRHDT and FYEKMQ (reference sequence). Trimming left V 3 bases short and J 6 bases short, with 9 bases between. The CDR3 length is 12 residues. CDR3 sequence: CASSFSGFEQYF. The CDR3 DNA reads TGTGCCAGCAGCTTTTCCGGGTTCGAGCAGTACTTC.

A few counts support this clone. The chain is built from TRBV19 and TRBJ1-2; D unclear. V dropped 8 bases and J dropped 1 base, with 11 bases sitting between them. This CDR3 contains 13 residues. The germline gives CDR1 LNHDA, CDR2 SQIVND (reference sequence). DNA of the CDR3: TGTGCCAGTTATACAGCGGGTAACTATGGCTACACCTTC. This gives the protein CASYTAGNYGYTF.

This clone has just a few counts. The genes are TRBV6-6 and TRBJ2-1; 7 bases match TRBD1. This CDR3 has 15 residues. Per germline, CDR1 MNHNY and CDR2 SVGAGI (reference sequence). V lost 6 bases to trimming and J lost 5 bases; unmatched junction nucleotides: 10. The CDR3 protein is CASSQTGTDDNEQFF. CDR3 nucleotide sequence: TGTGCCAGCAGCCAAACAGGGACAGACGACAATGAGCAGTTCTTC.

CDR3 sequence: CASSILVPGRGAMNTEAFF. The CDR3 bases are TGTGCCAGTAGTATTCTGGTTCCGGGACGGGGGGCAATGAACACTGAAGCTTTCTTT. This rearrangement joins TRBV19 to TRBJ1-1, with D maybe TRBD1 (6 bases). The germline V gene encodes CDR1 LNHDA and CDR2 SQIVND (reference sequence). CDR3 length: 19 amino acids. V was pared by 3 bases and J by 0 bases, with 23 bases between.

The chain couples TRBV4-3 to TRBJ2-1, with 8 nucleotides matching TRBD2. The V gene's germline CDR1 is LGHNA and CDR2 YSLEER. The J segment lost 5 bases and the V segment lost 4 bases, leaving 7 bases of the junction unmatched. This CDR3 region has 15 residues. The CDR3 DNA sequence: TGCGCCAGCAGCCCTCTCCGACTAGCGAACAATGAGCAGTTCTTC. This sequence encodes CASSPLRLANNEQFF.

J is TRBJ2-2 and V is TRBV7-9; TRBD1 aligns across 7 bases. V lost 2 bases, J lost 0 bases, and 0 bases stayed unmatched. The length of the CDR3 is 15 residues. Germline V lookup: CDR1 SEHNR, CDR2 FQNEAQ (reference sequence). The CDR3 spells CASSLQGANTGELFF. The CDR3 DNA reads TGTGCCAGCAGCTTACAGGGGGCGAACACCGGGGAGCTGTTTTTT.

J is TRBJ1-5 and V is TRBV4-1, with TRBD1 identical over 9 bases. This CDR3 spans 15 amino acids. The germline CDR1 and CDR2 sequences are MGHRA and YSYEKL. V lost 0 bases, J lost 9 bases, and 6 bases stayed unmatched. CDR3 in amino acids: CASSQEDRGPTPQHF. CDR3 nucleotide sequence: TGCGCCAGCAGCCAAGAGGACAGGGGCCCAACGCCCCAGCATTTT.

This clone was seen more than once but under ten times. The germline gene is not matched at one end of the junction; a read error may be the cause. The chain couples TRBV2 to TRBJ2-7; 7 bases fit TRBD1. Per germline, CDR1 SNHLY and CDR2 FYNNEI. The CDR3 totals 17 residues. DNA of the CDR3: TGTGCCGGCAGCGAGGGCTATTCCGCAGGGGGCTCCTACGAGCAGTACTTC. Translating it yields CAGSEGYSAGGSYEQYF. The whole variable domain, filled in from reference TRBV2 and TRBJ2-7, reads EPEVTQTPSHQVTQMGQEVILRCVPISNHLYFYWYRQILGQKVEFLVSFYNNEISEKSEIFDDQFSVERPDGSNFTLKIRSTKLEDSAMYFCAGSEGYSAGGSYEQYFGPGTRLTVT.

The chain couples TRBV27 to TRBJ1-1; 8 bases are a match to TRBD1. Germline CDR1 is MNHEY and CDR2 is SMNVEV (reference sequence). Trimming took 2 bases from V and 4 from J; bases not matched to a gene: 15. This CDR3 has 18 amino acids. The CDR3 sequence is CASSLEGAGGFVGTEAFF. The CDR3 coding sequence is TGTGCCAGCAGTTTAGAAGGGGCAGGGGGCTTCGTTGGCACTGAAGCTTTCTTT.